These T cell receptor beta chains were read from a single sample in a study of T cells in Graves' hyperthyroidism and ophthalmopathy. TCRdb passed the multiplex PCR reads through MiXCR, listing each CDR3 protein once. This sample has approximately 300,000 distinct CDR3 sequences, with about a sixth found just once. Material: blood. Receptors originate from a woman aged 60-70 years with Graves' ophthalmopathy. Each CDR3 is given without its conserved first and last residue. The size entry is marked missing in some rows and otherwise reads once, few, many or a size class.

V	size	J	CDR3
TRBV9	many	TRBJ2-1	ASSPGGLGLNEQF
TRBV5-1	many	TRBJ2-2	ASSPNPQGTNTGELF
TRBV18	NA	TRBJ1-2	ASSPDSRRGYT
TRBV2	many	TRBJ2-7	ASWSDTLPYEQY
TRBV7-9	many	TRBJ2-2	ASSLENRADTGELF
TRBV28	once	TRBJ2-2	ASTLPGRGSSGAF
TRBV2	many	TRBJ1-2	ASIGGLNYGYT
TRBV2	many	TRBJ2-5	ASSWTEETQY
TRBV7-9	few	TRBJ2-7	ASSLIGFEQY
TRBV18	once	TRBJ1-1	ASSLLRTRSFNTEAF
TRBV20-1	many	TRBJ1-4	SATPGTQLF
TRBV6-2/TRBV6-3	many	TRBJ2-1	ASSYGWREGLDEQF
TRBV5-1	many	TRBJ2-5	ASSLAASGGETQY
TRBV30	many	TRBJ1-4	AWRDRGPEKLF
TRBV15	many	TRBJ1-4	ATSRDKGNEKLF
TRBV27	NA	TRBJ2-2	ASRLPGQGPTGELF
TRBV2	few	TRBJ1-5	ASSRRGAGGDQPQH
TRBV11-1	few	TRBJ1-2	ASSQDRVHGYT
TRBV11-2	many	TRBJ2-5	ASSRDRRLGETQY
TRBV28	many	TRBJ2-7	ASSLDRVNEQY
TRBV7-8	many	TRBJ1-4	ASSLASLGHEKLF